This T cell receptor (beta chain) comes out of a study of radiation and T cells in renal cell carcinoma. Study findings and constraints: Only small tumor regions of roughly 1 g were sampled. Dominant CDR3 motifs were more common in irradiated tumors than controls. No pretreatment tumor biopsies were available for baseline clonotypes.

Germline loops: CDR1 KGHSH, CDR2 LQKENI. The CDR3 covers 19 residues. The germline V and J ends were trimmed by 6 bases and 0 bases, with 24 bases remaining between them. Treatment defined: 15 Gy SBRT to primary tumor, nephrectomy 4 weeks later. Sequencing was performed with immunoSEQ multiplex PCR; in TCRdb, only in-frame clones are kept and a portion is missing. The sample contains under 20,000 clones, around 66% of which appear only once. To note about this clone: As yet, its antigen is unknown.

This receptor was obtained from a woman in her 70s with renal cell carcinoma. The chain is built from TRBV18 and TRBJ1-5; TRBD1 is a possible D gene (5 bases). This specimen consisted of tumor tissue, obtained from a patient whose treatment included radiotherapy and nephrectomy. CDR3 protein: CASSQNSPTGTDSNQPQHF. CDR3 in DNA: TGTGCCAGCTCCCAGAACTCCCCCACCGGGACGGATAGCAATCAGCCCCAGCATTTT. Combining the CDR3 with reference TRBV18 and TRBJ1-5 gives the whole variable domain NAGVMQNPRHLVRRRGQEARLRCSPMKGHSHVYWYRQLPEEGLKFMVYLQKENIIDESGMPKERFSAEFPKEGPSILRIQQVVRGDSAAYFCASSQNSPTGTDSNQPQHFGDGTRLSIL.